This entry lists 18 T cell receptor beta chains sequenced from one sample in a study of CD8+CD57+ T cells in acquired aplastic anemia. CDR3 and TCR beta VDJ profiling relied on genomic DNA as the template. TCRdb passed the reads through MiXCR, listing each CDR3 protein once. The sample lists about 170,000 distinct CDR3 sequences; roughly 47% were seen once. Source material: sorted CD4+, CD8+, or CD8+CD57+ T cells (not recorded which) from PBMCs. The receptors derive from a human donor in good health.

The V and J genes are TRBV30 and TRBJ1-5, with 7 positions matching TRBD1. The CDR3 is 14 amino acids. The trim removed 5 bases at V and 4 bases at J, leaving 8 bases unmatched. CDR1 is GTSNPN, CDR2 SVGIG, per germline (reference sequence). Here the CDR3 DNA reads TGTGCCTGGGGCGCAGGGGGGGGGAATCAGCCCCAGCATTTT. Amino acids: CAWGAGGGNQPQHF.

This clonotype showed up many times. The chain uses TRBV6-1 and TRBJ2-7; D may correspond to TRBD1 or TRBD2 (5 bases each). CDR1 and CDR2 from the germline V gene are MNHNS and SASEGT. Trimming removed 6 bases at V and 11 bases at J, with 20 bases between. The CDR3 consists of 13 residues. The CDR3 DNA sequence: TGTGCCAGCAGCGATCTGGGACCGCCCGGGGAGTACTTC. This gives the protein CASSDLGPPGEYF.

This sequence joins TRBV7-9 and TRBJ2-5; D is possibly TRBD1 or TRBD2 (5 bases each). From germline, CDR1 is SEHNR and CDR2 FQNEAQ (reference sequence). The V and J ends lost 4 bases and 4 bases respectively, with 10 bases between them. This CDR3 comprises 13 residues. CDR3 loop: CASSWDPGETQYF. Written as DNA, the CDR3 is TGTGCCAGCAGCTGGGACCCTGGAGAGACCCAGTACTTC.

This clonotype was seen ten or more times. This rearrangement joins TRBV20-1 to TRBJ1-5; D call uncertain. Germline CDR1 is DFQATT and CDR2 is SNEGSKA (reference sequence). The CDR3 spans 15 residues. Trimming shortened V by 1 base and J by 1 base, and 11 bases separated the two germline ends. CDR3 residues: CSARARYGSNQPQHF. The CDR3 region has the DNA TGCAGTGCTAGAGCGCGGTACGGGAGCAATCAGCCCCAGCATTTT.

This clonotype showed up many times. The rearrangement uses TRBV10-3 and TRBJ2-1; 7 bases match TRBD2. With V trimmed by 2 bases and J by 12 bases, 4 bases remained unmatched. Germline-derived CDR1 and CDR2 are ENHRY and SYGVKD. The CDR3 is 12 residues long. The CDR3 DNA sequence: TGTGCCATCAGTGAGAGTACTAGCGTGCAGTTCTTC. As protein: CAISESTSVQFF.

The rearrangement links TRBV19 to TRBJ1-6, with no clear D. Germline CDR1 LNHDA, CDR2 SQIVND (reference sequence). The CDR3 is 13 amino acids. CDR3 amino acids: CAPSLVVGSPLHF. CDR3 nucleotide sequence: TGTGCTCCCAGCCTGGTGGTCGGTTCACCCCTCCACTTT.

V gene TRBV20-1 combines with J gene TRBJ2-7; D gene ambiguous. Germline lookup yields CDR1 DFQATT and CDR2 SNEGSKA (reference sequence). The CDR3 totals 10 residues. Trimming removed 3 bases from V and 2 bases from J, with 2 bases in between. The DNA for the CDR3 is TGCAGTGCTAGCGCCTACGAGCAGTACTTC. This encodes CSASAYEQYF.

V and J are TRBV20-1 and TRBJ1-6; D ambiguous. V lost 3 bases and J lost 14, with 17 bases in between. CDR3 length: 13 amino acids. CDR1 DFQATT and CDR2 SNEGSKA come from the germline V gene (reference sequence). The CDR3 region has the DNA TGCAGTGCTAGGTCGGCCAGCCCCGGATCCCTCCACTTT. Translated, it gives CSARSASPGSLHF.

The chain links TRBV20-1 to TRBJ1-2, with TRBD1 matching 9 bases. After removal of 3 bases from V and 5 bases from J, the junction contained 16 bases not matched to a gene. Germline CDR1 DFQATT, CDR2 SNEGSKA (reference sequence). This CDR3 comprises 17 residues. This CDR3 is CSASRTRGQGAGYGYTF. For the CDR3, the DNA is TGCAGTGCTAGCCGTACCAGGGGACAGGGCGCGGGTTATGGCTACACCTTC.

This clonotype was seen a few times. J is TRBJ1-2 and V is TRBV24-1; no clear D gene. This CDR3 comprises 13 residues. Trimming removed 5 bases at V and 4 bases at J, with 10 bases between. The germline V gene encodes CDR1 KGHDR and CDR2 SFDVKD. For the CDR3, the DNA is TGTGCCACCAGTGGGAAGGGCGGCTATGGCTACACCTTC. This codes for CATSGKGGYGYTF.

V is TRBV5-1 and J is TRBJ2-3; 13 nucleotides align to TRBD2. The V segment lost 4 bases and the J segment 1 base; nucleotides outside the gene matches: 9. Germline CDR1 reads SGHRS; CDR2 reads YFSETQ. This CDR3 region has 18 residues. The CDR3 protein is CASSPATSGGLGTDTQYF. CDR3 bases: TGCGCCAGCAGCCCGGCGACTAGCGGGGGGCTGGGCACAGATACGCAGTATTTT.

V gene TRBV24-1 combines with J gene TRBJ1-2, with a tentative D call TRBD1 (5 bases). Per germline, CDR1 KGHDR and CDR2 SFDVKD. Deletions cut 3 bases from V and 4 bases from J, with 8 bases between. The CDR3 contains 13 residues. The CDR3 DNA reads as TGTGCCACCAGTGATAGGGGATTCTATGGCTACACCTTC. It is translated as CATSDRGFYGYTF.

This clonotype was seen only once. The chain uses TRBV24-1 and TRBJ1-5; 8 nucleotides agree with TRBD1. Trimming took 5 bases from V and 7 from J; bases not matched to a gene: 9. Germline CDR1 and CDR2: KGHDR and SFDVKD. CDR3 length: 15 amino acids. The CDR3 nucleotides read TGTGCCACCAGTGGAACCGGGACAGGAAAACAGCCCCAGCATTTT. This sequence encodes CATSGTGTGKQPQHF.

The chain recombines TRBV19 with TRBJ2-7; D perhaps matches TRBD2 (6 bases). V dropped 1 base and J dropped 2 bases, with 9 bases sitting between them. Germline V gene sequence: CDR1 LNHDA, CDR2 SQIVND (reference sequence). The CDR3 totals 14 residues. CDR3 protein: CASSIAGVAYEQYF. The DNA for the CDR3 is TGTGCCAGTAGTATAGCGGGGGTGGCCTACGAGCAGTACTTC. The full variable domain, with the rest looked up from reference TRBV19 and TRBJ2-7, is DGGITQSPKYLFRKEGQNVTLSCEQNLNHDAMYWYRQDPGQGLRLIYYSQIVNDFQKGDIAEGYSVSREKKESFPLTVTSAQKNPTAFYLCASSIAGVAYEQYFGPGTRLTVT.

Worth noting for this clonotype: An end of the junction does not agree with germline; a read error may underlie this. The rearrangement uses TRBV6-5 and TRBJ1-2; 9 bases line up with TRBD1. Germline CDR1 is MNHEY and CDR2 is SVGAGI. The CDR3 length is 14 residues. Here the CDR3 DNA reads TGTGCCAGCAGTTACCTACAGGGGGCCTATGGCTACATCTTC. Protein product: CASSYLQGAYGYIF.

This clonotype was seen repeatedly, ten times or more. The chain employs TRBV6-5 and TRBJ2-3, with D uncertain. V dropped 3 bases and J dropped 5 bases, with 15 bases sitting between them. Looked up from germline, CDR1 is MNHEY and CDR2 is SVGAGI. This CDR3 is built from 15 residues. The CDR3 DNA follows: TGTGCCAGCAGTTATCAGCTTACCAACGGAGATACGCAGTATTTT. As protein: CASSYQLTNGDTQYF.

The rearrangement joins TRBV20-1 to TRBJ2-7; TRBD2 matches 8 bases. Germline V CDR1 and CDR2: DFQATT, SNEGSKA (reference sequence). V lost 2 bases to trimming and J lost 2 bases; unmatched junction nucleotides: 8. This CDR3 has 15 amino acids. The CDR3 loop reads CSARKAGTRTYEQYF. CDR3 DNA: TGCAGTGCTAGAAAGGCCGGGACTAGAACCTACGAGCAGTACTTC.

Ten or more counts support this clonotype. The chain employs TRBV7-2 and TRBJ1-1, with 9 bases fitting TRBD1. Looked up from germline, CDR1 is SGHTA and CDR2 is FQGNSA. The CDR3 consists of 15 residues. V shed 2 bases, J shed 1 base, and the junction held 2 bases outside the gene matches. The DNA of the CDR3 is TGTGCCAGCAGCTTAACAGGGGGCGCGAACACTGAAGCTTTCTTT. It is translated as CASSLTGGANTEAFF.